This TCR beta chain was recorded in a study of T cells in Graves' hyperthyroidism and ophthalmopathy. Many counts were recorded for this clonotype. Trimming removed 2 bases at V and 3 bases at J, with 10 bases between. Germline V CDR1 and CDR2: SGHTA, FQGNSA. This CDR3 contains 15 residues. Regions amplified from RNA transcripts were the TCR beta CDR3 regions. First-round RT-PCR targeting the TCR CDR3 was performed with the HTBI primer set. TCRdb recomputed calls from the multiplex PCR reads with MiXCR, one row per CDR3 protein. This sample has 350,000 to 400,000 distinct CDR3 sequences, with about a fifth found just once.

Sequenced input: blood. The chain is built from TRBV7-2 and TRBJ2-2, with D possibly matching TRBD1 (5 bases). The clonotype was recovered from a woman aged 18-30 years with Graves' hyperthyroidism. In DNA, the CDR3 is TGTGCCAGCAGCTTAAGGACACTTTACACCGGGGAGCTGTTTTTT. Amino acid sequence: CASSLRTLYTGELFF.